The source of this T cell receptor (beta chain) is a study of CD8+CD57+ T cells in acquired aplastic anemia. Study as a whole: CD4+ and CD8+ cells, once sorted, gave DNA averaging roughly 3.4 ug. CD4+ cell libraries from healthy donors averaged about 10.8 million reads. Regarding the study as a whole: Some 29 shared CD8+ CDR3s appeared highly expressed within patients' immunodominant clones.

This clonotype has just a few counts. Antigen unknown. Germline V gives CDR1 MNHEY, CDR2 SVGEGT. V trimming: 6 bases; J trimming: 7 bases; junction bases outside the gene matches: 6. The length of the CDR3 is 14 residues. The template for TCR beta VDJ and CDR3 sequence profiling was genomic DNA. Using its own MiXCR run on the reads, TCRdb lists one record per CDR3 protein. The sample consists of approximately 200,000 distinct CDR3 sequences, 60% to 65% of them appearing once. The genes are TRBV6-2 or TRBV6-3 and TRBJ2-2; 9 bases map to TRBD1. This clonotype originated in a human donor in good health. The sequencing input was sorted CD4+, CD8+, or CD8+CD57+ T cells (not recorded which) from PBMCs. CDR3 nucleotide sequence: TGTGCCAGCAGCGCGGACAGGGGAAGCGGGGAGCTGTTTTTT. Its protein product is CASSADRGSGELFF.